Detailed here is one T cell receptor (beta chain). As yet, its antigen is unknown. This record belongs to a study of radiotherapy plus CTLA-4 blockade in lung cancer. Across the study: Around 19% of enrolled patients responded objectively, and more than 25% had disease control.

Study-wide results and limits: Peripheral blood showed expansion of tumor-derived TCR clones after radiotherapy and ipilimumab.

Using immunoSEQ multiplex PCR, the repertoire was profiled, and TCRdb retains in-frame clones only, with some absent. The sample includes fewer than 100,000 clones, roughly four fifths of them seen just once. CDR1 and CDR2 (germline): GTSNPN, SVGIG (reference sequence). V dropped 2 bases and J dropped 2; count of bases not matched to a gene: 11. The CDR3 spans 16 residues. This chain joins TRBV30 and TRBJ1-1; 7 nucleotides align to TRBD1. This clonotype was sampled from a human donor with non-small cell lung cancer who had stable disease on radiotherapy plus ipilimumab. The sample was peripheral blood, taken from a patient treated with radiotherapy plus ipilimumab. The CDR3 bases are TGTGCCTGGAGTAAATACTTCCGGGACAGTAACACTGAAGCTTTCTTT. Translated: CAWSKYFRDSNTEAFF.